Each of the 23 T cell receptor beta chains below was sequenced from the same sample in a study of response to subunit inactivated influenza vaccine. TCRdb re-derived calls from the RT-PCR reads in MiXCR, one entry per CDR3 protein. The sample lists more than 700,000 distinct CDR3 sequences; around 20% were seen once. Sequences were derived from PBMCs from blood, sampled roughly 5 days after vaccination. The receptors were gathered from a man in his fifties or sixties who received an inactivated influenza vaccine.

CDR3 nucleotides: TGTGCCAGCAGCCCTTTAACTAGAGGTGAGCAGTTCTTC. Its translation is CASSPLTRGEQFF. The chain uses TRBV11-2 and TRBJ2-1; D perhaps matches TRBD2 (5 bases). CDR3 size: 13 residues. CDR1 is SGHAT and CDR2 is FQNNGV in the germline V gene. V was cut by 5 bases and J by 9 bases, with 14 bases left in between.

The chain recombines TRBV20-1 with TRBJ1-1; 7 positions match TRBD1. CDR1 is DFQATT and CDR2 is SNEGSKA in the germline V gene (reference sequence). This CDR3 spans 15 amino acids. Trimming took 5 bases from V and 5 from J; bases not matched to a gene: 14. As DNA, the CDR3 is TGCAGTGCTCTTGGGGCCGGGACAGTAACAACTGAAGCTTTCTTT. Its protein is CSALGAGTVTTEAFF.

This clonotype was detected many times. J is TRBJ2-7 and V is TRBV29-1; TRBD2 aligns across 16 bases. The CDR3 sequence is 13 residues long. Germline V gene sequence: CDR1 SQVTM, CDR2 ANQGSEA. J gave up 4 bases and V 6 bases, and 0 bases lay outside the gene matches. This CDR3 is CSVGLAGGYEQYF. The CDR3 DNA reads as TGCAGCGTGGGACTAGCGGGAGGGTACGAGCAGTACTTC.

This clonotype occurred a few times. The chain carries TRBV7-8 and TRBJ2-1; D unresolved. V lost 5 bases and J 10 bases, leaving 9 bases between the germline ends. The CDR3 sequence is 11 residues long. CDR1 is SGHVS, CDR2 FQNEAQ, per germline. DNA for the CDR3: TGTGCCAGCAGCGAAGAATACGAGCAGTTCTTC. It codes for CASSEEYEQFF. Complete variable domain (other parts from reference TRBV7-8 and TRBJ2-1): GAGVSQSPRYKVAKRGQDVALRCDPISGHVSLFWYQQALGQGPEFLTYFQNEAQLDKSGLPSDRFFAERPEGSVSTLKIQRTQQEDSAVYLCASSEEYEQFFGPGTRLTVL.

V is TRBV5-1 and J is TRBJ2-1; 11 positions agree with TRBD1. Per the germline V gene, CDR1 is SGHRS and CDR2 is YFSETQ. This CDR3 has 15 residues. J gave up 8 bases and V 0 bases, and 4 bases lay outside the gene matches. CDR3 sequence reads: CASSLGTGGFDEQFF. The CDR3 DNA reads as TGCGCCAGCAGCTTGGGGACAGGGGGCTTCGATGAGCAGTTCTTC.

The V and J genes are TRBV27 and TRBJ2-2; a possible D gene is TRBD1 (5 bases). Per the germline V gene, CDR1 is MNHEY and CDR2 is SMNVEV (reference sequence). V lost 10 bases to trimming and J lost 1 base, with 10 bases between them. CDR3 length: 13 residues. For the CDR3, the DNA is TGTGCCACCAAGGGGATGAACACCGGGGAGCTGTTTTTT. It specifies CATKGMNTGELFF.

The chain has TRBV5-1 and TRBJ1-1; D gene unclear. With 5 bases removed from V and 0 bases from J, the gap between germline ends came to 11 bases. Germline values: CDR1 SGHRS, CDR2 YFSETQ. CDR3 length: 14 residues. The CDR3 is CASRRQVMNTEAFF. CDR3 coding DNA: TGCGCCAGCAGACGGCAGGTCATGAACACTGAAGCTTTCTTT. Looking up the rest from reference TRBV5-1 and TRBJ1-1 gives the full variable domain: KAGVTQTPRYLIKTRGQQVTLSCSPISGHRSVSWYQQTPGQGLQFLFEYFSETQRNKGNFPGRFSGRQFSNSRSEMNVSTLELGDSALYLCASRRQVMNTEAFFGQGTRLTVV.

The rearrangement links TRBV20-1 to TRBJ2-2, with D perhaps TRBD1 or TRBD2 (5 bases each). Germline CDR1 reads DFQATT; CDR2 reads SNEGSKA (reference sequence). CDR3 length: 14 amino acids. Written as DNA, the CDR3 is TGCAGCGCGAACGTGGGACGAGACACCGGGGAGCTGTTTTTT. Amino acid sequence: CSANVGRDTGELFF.

This clonotype showed up many times. The V call is TRBV20-1, the J call TRBJ2-7, with 9 bases lining up with TRBD2. In germline, CDR1 is DFQATT, CDR2 SNEGSKA (reference sequence). V shed 0 bases, J shed 7 bases, and the junction held 10 bases outside the gene matches. The CDR3 sequence is 15 residues long. The CDR3 protein is CSARDPAGGAREQYF. CDR3 sequence (DNA): TGCAGTGCTAGAGATCCGGCGGGAGGGGCTCGGGAGCAGTACTTC.

This rearrangement joins TRBV20-1 to TRBJ2-2, with D unresolved. This CDR3 is built from 14 residues. Deletions cut 3 bases from V and 1 base from J, with 9 bases between. Germline assignment: CDR1 DFQATT and CDR2 SNEGSKA (reference sequence). CDR3 residues: CSASSRRNTGELFF. The CDR3 DNA reads as TGCAGTGCTAGCTCGCGGAGGAACACCGGGGAGCTGTTTTTT.

CDR3 bases: TGCGCCAGCAGCTGGGCCGGGGGGCCCTACGAGCAGTACTTC. It translates to CASSWAGGPYEQYF. V gene TRBV5-1 combines with J gene TRBJ2-7; the D gene is possibly TRBD2 (7 bases). There are 14 residues in the CDR3. Trimming shortened V by 3 bases and J by 2 bases, and 12 bases separated the two germline ends. Looked up from germline, CDR1 is SGHRS and CDR2 is YFSETQ. Full variable domain (rest looked up from reference TRBV5-1 and TRBJ2-7): KAGVTQTPRYLIKTRGQQVTLSCSPISGHRSVSWYQQTPGQGLQFLFEYFSETQRNKGNFPGRFSGRQFSNSRSEMNVSTLELGDSALYLCASSWAGGPYEQYFGPGTRLTVT.

This clonotype has a count of ten or more. The chain joins TRBV12-3 or TRBV12-4 to TRBJ2-7, with a possible D match to TRBD1 (6 bases). Trimming removed 4 bases from V and 6 bases from J, with 13 bases in between. The CDR3 totals 13 residues. Here the CDR3 reads CASSSLQGGEQYF. The CDR3 DNA reads TGTGCCAGCAGTTCCTTACAGGGTGGCGAGCAGTACTTC.

The J gene is TRBJ2-3, the V gene TRBV27, with 15 nucleotides matching TRBD2. Per the germline V gene, CDR1 is MNHEY and CDR2 is SMNVEV (reference sequence). V was clipped by 7 bases and J by 4 bases; unmatched bases: 6. The CDR3 contains 16 residues. CDR3 DNA: TGTGCCAGCACCCGGACTAGCGGGAGGGCCGCAGATACGCAGTATTTT. Protein: CASTRTSGRAADTQYF.

This clonotype was observed a handful of times. This chain joins TRBV20-1 and TRBJ2-7; 9 nucleotides align to TRBD1. CDR1 DFQATT and CDR2 SNEGSKA come from the germline V gene (reference sequence). Trimming removed 1 base from V and 0 bases from J; junction bases left unmatched: 7. This CDR3 is 16 amino acids long. The CDR3 reads CSARGTGTGRSYEQYF. In DNA, the CDR3 is TGCAGTGCTAGAGGAACCGGGACAGGGCGCTCCTACGAGCAGTACTTC.

This clonotype was seen just once. The DNA of the CDR3 is TGTGCCAGCAGCTTCCCCGGGATTAGCGGGAGAAATGAGCAGTTCTTC. It specifies CASSFPGISGRNEQFF. The chain joins TRBV5-6 to TRBJ2-1, with 9 nucleotides matching TRBD2. CDR3 length: 16 residues. Germline CDR1 is SGHDT and CDR2 is YYEEEE. V shed 2 bases and J 7 bases; nucleotides not matched to a gene: 10.

The V gene is TRBV19, the J gene TRBJ2-7, with TRBD2 identical over 8 bases. V dropped 6 bases and J dropped 3; count of bases not matched to a gene: 13. Germline CDR1 LNHDA, CDR2 SQIVND (reference sequence). There are 16 residues in the CDR3. The CDR3 protein is CASSPRTSGLDYEQYF. The CDR3 DNA reads TGTGCCAGTAGCCCGAGAACTAGCGGATTAGACTACGAGCAGTACTTC.

The V gene is TRBV6-5, the J gene TRBJ1-2; D possibly corresponds to TRBD1 (5 bases). V was pared by 0 bases and J by 5 bases, with 7 bases between. Germline V lookup: CDR1 MNHEY, CDR2 SVGAGI. This CDR3 is built from 13 residues. CDR3 sequence (DNA): TGTGCCAGCAGTTACTCGCGGGGGTATGGCTACACCTTC. Its protein is CASSYSRGYGYTF.

V gene TRBV9 combines with J gene TRBJ2-5; 13 bases align to TRBD2. CDR1 is SGDLS and CDR2 is YYNGEE in the germline V gene. CDR3 length equals 16 residues. J lost 3 bases, V lost 0 bases, and 2 bases had no gene match. CDR3 in DNA: TGTGCCAGCAGCGTAGGGACTAGCGGGAGCAAAGAGACCCAGTACTTC. It yields the protein CASSVGTSGSKETQYF.

This chain's CDR3 is CASVAGRTDTQYF. CDR3 in DNA: TGCGCCAGCGTAGCGGGGAGGACAGATACGCAGTATTTT. V and J are TRBV5-1 and TRBJ2-3, with 8 nucleotides matching TRBD2. Per the germline V gene, CDR1 is SGHRS and CDR2 is YFSETQ. The CDR3 spans 13 residues. Trimming removed 7 bases from V and 3 bases from J; junction bases left unmatched: 4.

The V call is TRBV4-3, the J call TRBJ2-7; D may be TRBD1 (5 bases). From germline, CDR1 is LGHNA and CDR2 YSLEER. The V end lost 2 bases, the J end lost 3 bases, and 14 bases lay between the germline ends. This CDR3 has 15 residues. The CDR3 loop is CASSQTRVTRYEQYF. The CDR3, as DNA: TGCGCCAGCAGCCAAACCAGGGTTACCCGCTACGAGCAGTACTTC.

The chain carries TRBV20-1 and TRBJ1-1, with a weak D call TRBD1 (5 bases). V lost 1 base and J 4 bases, leaving 13 bases between the germline ends. Germline V gives CDR1 DFQATT, CDR2 SNEGSKA (reference sequence). This CDR3 is built from 14 residues. The CDR3 DNA sequence: TGCAGTGCTAGAGTCAAAGACGGGGGCACTGAAGCTTTCTTT. Translating gives CSARVKDGGTEAFF.

V gene TRBV7-9 combines with J gene TRBJ2-2; no clear D. The CDR3 is 14 amino acids. CDR1 and CDR2 from the germline V gene are SEHNR and FQNEAQ (reference sequence). V was cut by 6 bases and J by 5 bases, with 13 bases left in between. The DNA of the CDR3 is TGTGCCAGCAGTCTTAACCTGAGGACCGGGGAGCTGTTTTTT. Translated, it gives CASSLNLRTGELFF.

The chain has TRBV20-1 and TRBJ2-1; TRBD2 aligns across 14 bases. From germline, CDR1 is DFQATT and CDR2 SNEGSKA (reference sequence). V shed 4 bases, J shed 4 bases, and the junction held 3 bases outside the gene matches. The CDR3 covers 15 residues. The DNA for the CDR3 is TGCAGTGCTAAGAGGACTAGCGGGGGGTACAATGAGCAGTTCTTC. Its translation: CSAKRTSGGYNEQFF.